The table lists the clone carrying this T cell receptor beta chain with a count of one. The data were taken from a study of blood T cell repertoires in COVID-19. Overall study context: Sites across the United States, Italy and Spain contributed samples from acute and convalescent COVID-19. In each case, the material was cDNA or gDNA derived from T cells, B-cell-depleted T cells, or PBMCs.

Per the authors' pipeline: Reference gene primer amplification yielded estimated nucleated cell counts. Repertoires were generated with immunoSEQ multiplex PCR, while TCRdb's copy carries only in-frame clones and drops some. The V and J calls and clone size are taken from that table; D and trimming were inferred from the DNA. Of approximately 72,000 clones in the sample, more than 80% were seen once. The CDR3 is made up of 15 amino acids. V dropped 4 bases and J dropped 10; count of bases not matched to a gene: 11. Per germline, CDR1 SNHLY and CDR2 FYNNEI. This sequence originates from a woman of 80 years or more with active or convalescent COVID-19. The V and J genes are TRBV2 and TRBJ1-5, with 9 bases identical to TRBD1. The specimen was peripheral blood. In nucleotides, the CDR3 is TGTGCCAGCAGTGGTTCGCCCCTGGACAGGGGTCCCCAGCATTTT. This codes for CASSGSPLDRGPQHF.